A single sample gave rise to the 24 T cell receptor beta chains below, sequenced in a study of cytomegalovirus exposure and HLA in healthy donors. In the PCR, 60 Vbeta and 13 Jbeta primers were used. Method: immunoSEQ multiplex PCR; TCRdb's copy keeps in-frame clones and lacks some. The profile shows about 140,000 clones, 75% to 85% of them singletons. Sequencing was performed on PBMCs. The receptors come from a woman aged 35 to 49 in good health and CMV-seropositive.

The chain employs TRBV18 and TRBJ2-7; D is perhaps TRBD2 (5 bases). The germline V gene encodes CDR1 KGHSH and CDR2 LQKENI. The CDR3 covers 17 residues. Trimming removed 0 bases at V and 3 bases at J, with 18 bases between. The CDR3 reads CASSPPDVGSGSYEQYF. The CDR3 DNA reads TGTGCCAGCTCACCACCGGACGTCGGTTCGGGGAGCTACGAGCAGTACTTC. Using reference TRBV18 and TRBJ2-7 for the parts outside the CDR3, the full variable domain is NAGVMQNPRHLVRRRGQEARLRCSPMKGHSHVYWYRQLPEEGLKFMVYLQKENIIDESGMPKERFSAEFPKEGPSILRIQQVVRGDSAAYFCASSPPDVGSGSYEQYFGPGTRLTVT.

This chain uses TRBV27 with TRBJ2-7; the match to TRBD2 covers 8 bases. J lost 4 bases, V lost 0 bases, and 8 bases had no gene match. The CDR3 has 16 amino acids. Germline V gene data show CDR1 as MNHEY and CDR2 as SMNVEV (reference sequence). Here the CDR3 reads CASSLSGTRTTYEQYF. In DNA form, the CDR3 reads TGTGCCAGCAGTTTATCCGGGACTAGGACAACTTACGAGCAGTACTTC.

This clone was observed once. The chain combines TRBV30 with TRBJ2-2; 10 bases are shared with TRBD2. The V gene end was trimmed by 0 bases and the J gene end by 7 bases; junction bases not matched to a gene: 11. Germline assignment: CDR1 GTSNPN and CDR2 SVGIG (reference sequence). There are 17 residues in the CDR3. CDR3 region: CAWSVRSGRGYGGELFF. The CDR3 DNA sequence: TGTGCCTGGAGTGTACGAAGCGGGAGGGGTTACGGCGGGGAGCTGTTTTTT. Full variable domain (missing parts from reference TRBV30 and TRBJ2-2): SQTIHQWPATLVQPVGSPLSLECTVEGTSNPNLYWYRQAAGRGLQLLFYSVGIGQISSEVPQNLSASRPQDRQFILSSKKLLLSDSGFYLCAWSVRSGRGYGGELFFGEGSRLTVL.

The genes are TRBV28 and TRBJ2-2; D gene ambiguous. From germline, CDR1 is MDHEN and CDR2 SYDVKM. The CDR3 runs to 13 residues. V was trimmed by 5 bases and J by 0 bases, leaving 4 bases between them. The CDR3 sequence: CASSPTNTGELFF. The CDR3, as DNA: TGTGCCAGCAGTCCTACGAACACCGGGGAGCTGTTTTTT.

The chain is built from TRBV29-1 and TRBJ2-7; tentative D call: TRBD1 (7 bases). Looked up from germline, CDR1 is SQVTM and CDR2 is ANQGSEA. This CDR3 is 14 amino acids long. Trimming took 4 bases from V and 2 from J, leaving 15 bases between them. CDR3 sequence reads: CSVAGTAGPYEQYF. In DNA, the CDR3 is TGCAGCGTTGCGGGGACAGCGGGTCCCTACGAGCAGTACTTC.

The chain has TRBV7-8 and TRBJ1-2; D may be TRBD1 (5 bases). The CDR3 length is 15 residues. Trimming shortened V by 1 base and J by 2 bases, and 11 bases separated the two germline ends. Germline CDR1 SGHVS, CDR2 FQNEAQ. CDR3 in amino acids: CASSLGGRANYGYTF. CDR3 nucleotides: TGTGCCAGCAGCTTAGGGGGCAGGGCGAACTATGGCTACACCTTC.

V usage is TRBV7-9 and J usage is TRBJ2-1, with 9 bases aligning to TRBD2. V trimming: 0 bases; J trimming: 5 bases; junction bases outside the gene matches: 5. The CDR3 contains 16 residues. Germline lookup yields CDR1 SEHNR and CDR2 FQNEAQ (reference sequence). The CDR3 is CASSLALAGVDNEQFF. In DNA form, the CDR3 reads TGTGCCAGCAGCTTAGCGTTAGCGGGAGTAGACAATGAGCAGTTCTTC.

This CDR3 reads CASSLVPGNEKLFF. In DNA form, the CDR3 reads TGCGCCAGCAGCTTGGTTCCCGGGAATGAAAAACTGTTTTTT. The V gene is TRBV5-1, the J gene TRBJ1-4; D remains ambiguous. In germline, CDR1 is SGHRS, CDR2 YFSETQ. V was trimmed by 0 bases and J by 5 bases, leaving 8 bases between them. CDR3 length: 14 amino acids.

The J gene is TRBJ1-2, the V gene TRBV28; D gene unclear. V was trimmed by 10 bases and J by 4 bases, leaving 22 bases between them. This CDR3 has 15 residues. Germline loops: CDR1 MDHEN, CDR2 SYDVKM. In DNA form, the CDR3 reads TGTGCCACCCACTCACCCCCCCGACACCGCTATGGCTACACCTTC. Protein sequence: CATHSPPRHRYGYTF.

The chain combines TRBV29-1 with TRBJ2-5; TRBD2 might be the D (6 bases). V lost 6 bases and J lost 1, with 27 bases in between. The CDR3 is made up of 18 amino acids. CDR1 is SQVTM and CDR2 is ANQGSEA in the germline V gene. CDR3 amino acids: CSVSRGLRTQVAQETQYF. CDR3 DNA sequence: TGCAGCGTCAGCCGGGGGTTGCGAACTCAGGTGGCCCAAGAGACCCAGTACTTC.

The genes are TRBV28 and TRBJ1-1; no firm D call. Germline CDR1 is MDHEN and CDR2 is SYDVKM. Trimming pared 7 bases from V and 4 bases from J, leaving 10 bases between. CDR3 length: 12 residues. CDR3 DNA sequence: TGTGCCAGCAAAGCTTGGGCCACTGAAGCTTTCTTT. This encodes CASKAWATEAFF.

J is TRBJ2-7 and V is TRBV28, with TRBD1 matching over 7 bases. V shed 3 bases, J shed 0 bases, and the junction held 5 bases outside the gene matches. The CDR3 spans 15 residues. Germline V gene data show CDR1 as MDHEN and CDR2 as SYDVKM. The DNA of the CDR3 is TGTGCCAGCAGTTTTTGGGGACAGCACTCCTACGAGCAGTACTTC. This encodes CASSFWGQHSYEQYF.

The chain employs TRBV7-9 and TRBJ1-1, with unresolved D. CDR1 is SEHNR and CDR2 is FQNEAQ in the germline V gene (reference sequence). Trimming pared 5 bases from V and 5 bases from J, leaving 12 bases between. The CDR3 is made up of 13 amino acids. This CDR3 is CASSLGRRTEAFF. Here the CDR3 DNA reads TGTGCCAGCAGCCTAGGGCGGCGAACTGAAGCTTTCTTT.

The chain is built from TRBV9 and TRBJ2-3; TRBD2 aligns across 14 bases. Germline values: CDR1 SGDLS, CDR2 YYNGEE. The CDR3 consists of 17 residues. The junction had 13 bases not matched to a gene; V was cut back by 5 bases and J by 8 bases. CDR3: CASREGPGLAGEGTQYF. In DNA, the CDR3 is TGTGCCAGCAGAGAGGGGCCGGGACTAGCGGGAGAGGGTACGCAGTATTTT.

CDR3 sequence reads: CASSKRTSGSRETQYF. The CDR3 nucleotides are TGTGCCAGCAGCAAAAGGACTAGCGGGAGTAGGGAGACCCAGTACTTC. V gene TRBV7-9 combines with J gene TRBJ2-5; 13 bases map to TRBD2. The CDR3 has 16 residues. The J segment lost 5 bases and the V segment lost 5 bases, leaving 8 bases of the junction unmatched. Germline V CDR1 and CDR2: SEHNR, FQNEAQ (reference sequence).

The V gene is TRBV5-1, the J gene TRBJ2-3; D not resolved. The CDR3 totals 15 residues. Germline CDR1 reads SGHRS; CDR2 reads YFSETQ. The V end lost 0 bases, the J end lost 0 bases, and 8 bases lay between the germline ends. As DNA, the CDR3 is TGCGCCAGCAGCTTGGGTATATTTAGCACAGATACGCAGTATTTT. It translates to CASSLGIFSTDTQYF. The variable domain in full, with the rest retrieved from reference TRBV5-1 and TRBJ2-3, is KAGVTQTPRYLIKTRGQQVTLSCSPISGHRSVSWYQQTPGQGLQFLFEYFSETQRNKGNFPGRFSGRQFSNSRSEMNVSTLELGDSALYLCASSLGIFSTDTQYFGPGTRLTVL.

The chain joins TRBV19 to TRBJ1-1; D not certain. CDR3 length: 14 amino acids. Per the germline V gene, CDR1 is LNHDA and CDR2 is SQIVND (reference sequence). V dropped 3 bases and J dropped 6 bases, with 14 bases sitting between them. The CDR3 loop is CASSMAKELSEAFF. The CDR3 DNA sequence: TGTGCCAGTAGTATGGCAAAAGAATTATCTGAAGCTTTCTTT.

This clone was detected only a few times. The rearrangement joins TRBV25-1 to TRBJ2-7; possible D gene TRBD1, 6 bases. CDR3 length: 12 residues. The V end was cut by 5 bases, the J end by 4 bases, with 9 bases between. Germline loops: CDR1 MGHDK, CDR2 SYGVNS. The CDR3 nucleotides read TGTGCCAGCAGTAAACAGGGTTACGAGCAGTACTTC. Translating it yields CASSKQGYEQYF.

This clone was seen just once. V usage is TRBV21-1 and J usage is TRBJ2-5; TRBD2, as called in the table, went unchecked against the DNA. TRBV21-1 has pseudogene status. This CDR3 is 16 amino acids long. The CDR3 spells CASSKGGTSGVETQYF. CDR3 nucleotide sequence: TGTGCCAGCAGCAAAGGGGGGACTAGCGGGGTGGAGACCCAGTACTTC.

This clone showed up just a few times. The V gene is TRBV5-6, the J gene TRBJ1-1; weak D call: TRBD1 (5 bases). With 4 bases removed from V and 5 bases from J, the gap between germline ends came to 12 bases. The CDR3 is made up of 13 amino acids. Per the germline V gene, CDR1 is SGHDT and CDR2 is YYEEEE. The CDR3 DNA follows: TGTGCCAGCAGCCAGGCCGGGGGAACTGAAGCTTTCTTT. Residues: CASSQAGGTEAFF.

The rearrangement joins TRBV6-5 to TRBJ2-7; TRBD2 agrees at 10 bases. The CDR3 totals 15 residues. Germline CDR1 reads MNHEY; CDR2 reads SVGAGI. The J segment lost 6 bases and the V segment lost 5 bases, leaving 10 bases of the junction unmatched. Here the CDR3 reads CASSPSLAGASEQYF. In DNA form, the CDR3 reads TGTGCCAGCAGTCCGTCGCTAGCGGGGGCTAGCGAGCAGTACTTC.

The rearrangement links TRBV21-1 to TRBJ2-7; TRBD2 was called by the table and not checked on the DNA. TRBV21-1 is a listed pseudogene. This CDR3 has 12 residues. The CDR3 sequence: CASPGTGFEQYF. The DNA of the CDR3 is TGTGCCAGCCCCGGGACTGGCTTTGAGCAGTACTTC.

This rearrangement joins TRBV4-2 to TRBJ2-1; TRBD2 matches 10 bases. The CDR3 sequence is 15 residues long. The germline V gene encodes CDR1 LGHNA and CDR2 YNFKEQ. V lost 2 bases to trimming and J lost 4 bases; unmatched junction nucleotides: 2. CDR3 sequence reads: CASSQTSGTYNEQFF. In DNA, the CDR3 is TGTGCCAGCAGCCAAACTAGCGGGACTTACAATGAGCAGTTCTTC.

The J gene is TRBJ2-3, the V gene TRBV28, with 11 bases fitting TRBD1. Per the germline V gene, CDR1 is MDHEN and CDR2 is SYDVKM. V lost 5 bases to trimming and J lost 0 bases; unmatched junction nucleotides: 7. The CDR3 length is 17 residues. The CDR3 reads CASSGTGGVLSTDTQYF. CDR3 nucleotides: TGTGCCAGCAGTGGGACAGGGGGAGTTCTTAGCACAGATACGCAGTATTTT. The entire variable domain, with the rest obtained from reference TRBV28 and TRBJ2-3, is as follows: DVKVTQSSRYLVKRTGEKVFLECVQDMDHENMFWYRQDPGLGLRLIYFSYDVKMKEKGDIPEGYSVSREKKERFSLILESASTNQTSMYLCASSGTGGVLSTDTQYFGPGTRLTVL.